Shown below are 20 T cell receptor beta chains from a single sample sequenced in a study of chemoradiotherapy in HPV16-positive cancers. Profiling relied on immunoSEQ multiplex PCR, and the TCRdb table lists in-frame clones only, not all of them. The profile shows approximately 30,000 clones, about 87% of them singletons. Sequenced here: blood, sampled from a patient who underwent chemoradiotherapy. All receptors derive from a human donor with HPV-associated anogenital cancer.

The chain uses TRBV7-3 and TRBJ2-3, with a possible D match to TRBD2 (5 bases). CDR3 length: 16 residues. V dropped 2 bases and J dropped 1 base, with 13 bases sitting between them. From germline, CDR1 is SGHTA and CDR2 FQGTGA. CDR3: CASSLEAGIGTDTQYF. CDR3 bases: TGTGCCAGCAGCTTAGAGGCCGGGATCGGCACAGATACGCAGTATTTT.

This clone came up once. This chain links TRBV30 with TRBJ2-3; a weak D match, TRBD2 (6 bases). The CDR3 is 15 amino acids. Trimming shortened V by 3 bases and J by 6 bases, and 19 bases separated the two germline ends. The germline V gene encodes CDR1 GTSNPN and CDR2 SVGIG (reference sequence). The CDR3 region has the DNA TGTGCCTGGAGCGCCAAGACTTTAGCGGAGGATACGCAGTATTTT. Its translation is CAWSAKTLAEDTQYF. The whole variable domain, filled in from reference TRBV30 and TRBJ2-3, reads SQTIHQWPATLVQPVGSPLSLECTVEGTSNPNLYWYRQAAGRGLQLLFYSVGIGQISSEVPQNLSASRPQDRQFILSSKKLLLSDSGFYLCAWSAKTLAEDTQYFGPGTRLTVL.

The chain combines TRBV28 with TRBJ1-2; TRBD1 matches 8 bases. With V trimmed by 6 bases and J by 8 bases, 8 bases remained unmatched. The germline gives CDR1 MDHEN, CDR2 SYDVKM. The CDR3 is made up of 13 amino acids. Here the CDR3 DNA reads TGTGCCAGCAGCCAGGACAGGGCGGGCGGCTACACCTTC. The encoded protein is CASSQDRAGGYTF.

The chain employs TRBV15 and TRBJ2-1, with D possibly TRBD2 on 6 matching bases. This CDR3 has 15 amino acids. V shed 3 bases and J shed 1 base, with 10 bases lying between them. Germline values: CDR1 LNHNV, CDR2 YYDKDF (reference sequence). The CDR3 sequence: CATSSSGLSYNEQFF. CDR3 in DNA: TGTGCCACCAGCAGCTCGGGACTGTCCTACAATGAGCAGTTCTTC.

The genes are TRBV6-1 and TRBJ1-1; D unclear. Trimming shortened V by 1 base and J by 5 bases, and 2 bases separated the two germline ends. The CDR3 has 11 residues. CDR1 MNHNS and CDR2 SASEGT come from the germline V gene. CDR3 sequence (DNA): TGTGCCAGCAGTGAAGGGACTGAAGCTTTCTTT. It specifies CASSEGTEAFF.

This sequence joins TRBV11-2 and TRBJ2-2; D is ambiguous. Trimming cost V 8 bases and J 4 bases, with 17 bases left between them. The CDR3 runs to 15 residues. Germline CDR1 SGHAT, CDR2 FQNNGV. CDR3 nucleotides: TGTGCCAGCCTGGGTTTGGGTCTCAGCACCGGGGAGCTGTTTTTT. Its protein product is CASLGLGLSTGELFF.

The genes are TRBV19 and TRBJ2-4; 7 bases agree with TRBD1. CDR1 LNHDA and CDR2 SQIVND come from the germline V gene (reference sequence). This CDR3 spans 14 amino acids. V lost 5 bases to trimming and J lost 2 bases; unmatched junction nucleotides: 3. CDR3 DNA: TGTGCCAGTAGTCTGACAGGGACCAAAAACATTCAGTACTTC. Translating it yields CASSLTGTKNIQYF.

A single count supports this clone. The chain recombines TRBV11-2 with TRBJ2-1, with 7 bases aligning to TRBD2. Trimming cost V 4 bases and J 6 bases; bases outside gene matches: 12. This CDR3 is 16 amino acids long. CDR1 and CDR2 (germline): SGHAT, FQNNGV. The CDR3 region is CASSSLSLAGFNEQFF. DNA for the CDR3: TGTGCCAGCAGCTCCCTTTCTTTAGCGGGCTTCAATGAGCAGTTCTTC. Supplemented by reference TRBV11-2 and TRBJ2-1, the full variable domain reads EAGVAQSPRYKIIEKRQSVAFWCNPISGHATLYWYQQILGQGPKLLIQFQNNGVVDDSQLPKDRFSAERLKGVDSTLKIQPAKLEDSAVYLCASSSLSLAGFNEQFFGPGTRLTVL.

V usage is TRBV19 and J usage is TRBJ2-6; D gene unclear. V was pared by 10 bases and J by 0 bases, with 13 bases between. Germline assignment: CDR1 LNHDA and CDR2 SQIVND (reference sequence). CDR3 length: 15 residues. CDR3 region: CATSQGISGANVLTF. The DNA for the CDR3 is TGTGCCACCTCGCAAGGTATCTCTGGGGCCAACGTCCTGACTTTC.

There are a few counts of this clone. This rearrangement joins TRBV5-6 to TRBJ1-2, with D perhaps matching TRBD1 (5 bases). Germline CDR1 SGHDT, CDR2 YYEEEE. Trimming removed 1 base from V and 4 bases from J, with 14 bases in between. This CDR3 comprises 15 residues. CDR3 protein: CASSLQVDSTYGYTF. In DNA, the CDR3 is TGTGCCAGCAGCTTGCAGGTTGACAGTACCTATGGCTACACCTTC.

This clone appeared a few times. The chain recombines TRBV4-1 with TRBJ1-4; possibly TRBD1 for D (5 bases). The CDR3 totals 15 residues. V lost 2 bases and J lost 0, with 7 bases in between. Germline V lookup: CDR1 MGHRA, CDR2 YSYEKL. In nucleotides, the CDR3 is TGCGCCAGCAGCCAAACAGGTTCAACTAATGAAAAACTGTTTTTT. Amino acid sequence: CASSQTGSTNEKLFF.

This clone was picked up one time. The chain has TRBV5-4 and TRBJ1-1; D might be TRBD1 (5 bases). The CDR3 is 11 amino acids. Germline CDR1 and CDR2: SGHNT and YYREEE (reference sequence). With 6 bases removed from V and 8 bases from J, the gap between germline ends came to 11 bases. In nucleotides, the CDR3 is TGTGCCAGCATCATAGGGGTAGAAGCTTTCTTT. Residues: CASIIGVEAFF.

The chain recombines TRBV2 with TRBJ2-7; 9 bases match TRBD1. Germline CDR1 and CDR2: SNHLY and FYNNEI. The ends lost 6 bases at V and 5 bases at J; junction bases unmatched: 8. The CDR3 sequence is 14 residues long. The CDR3 here is CASRAGTGSDEQYF. CDR3 sequence (DNA): TGTGCCAGCAGGGCCGGGACAGGGAGCGACGAGCAGTACTTC.

This chain joins TRBV28 and TRBJ1-1, with 9 bases that match TRBD1. Losses at the gene ends were 6 bases for V and 5 bases for J; bases not matched to a gene: 10. The germline V gene has CDR1 MDHEN and CDR2 SYDVKM. The CDR3 runs to 15 residues. CDR3 region: CASRRIQGATTEAFF. CDR3 nucleotide sequence: TGTGCCAGCAGGAGGATACAGGGGGCTACGACTGAAGCTTTCTTT.

V is TRBV5-1 and J is TRBJ2-1; no firm D call. CDR1 and CDR2 (germline): SGHRS, YFSETQ. The CDR3 spans 15 residues. V was pared by 3 bases and J by 8 bases, with 18 bases between. The CDR3 is CASSSGRSGYDEQFF. The CDR3 nucleotides read TGCGCCAGCAGCTCAGGACGGTCAGGATATGATGAGCAGTTCTTC.

The chain links TRBV7-9 to TRBJ2-7, with TRBD2 as a possible D gene (6 bases). V was cut by 4 bases and J by 11 bases, with 15 bases left in between. CDR3 length: 12 amino acids. Germline CDR1 reads SEHNR; CDR2 reads FQNEAQ (reference sequence). The DNA for the CDR3 is TGTGCCAGCAGCTCCCTGGAGGAGGGCAAGTACTTC. Its translation is CASSSLEEGKYF.

The gene calls are TRBV12-5 and TRBJ2-1, with D unresolved. The V gene's germline CDR1 is LGHNT and CDR2 FRNRAP. V shed 10 bases and J shed 2 bases, with 24 bases lying between them. This CDR3 region has 17 residues. The CDR3 bases are TGTGCTACCCTCAAGCCGCCTGACCTCATCCCCTACAATGAGCAGTTCTTC. It codes for CATLKPPDLIPYNEQFF.

The chain has TRBV13 and TRBJ2-3, with no clear D. This CDR3 spans 11 amino acids. Per the germline V gene, CDR1 is PRHDT and CDR2 is FYEKMQ (reference sequence). V was cut by 5 bases and J by 6 bases, with 6 bases left in between. CDR3 in DNA: TGTGCCAGCAGCGTCTCGGATACGCAGTATTTT. As protein: CASSVSDTQYF. Full variable domain (missing parts from reference TRBV13 and TRBJ2-3): AAGVIQSPRHLIKEKRETATLKCYPIPRHDTVYWYQQGPGQDPQFLISFYEKMQSDKGSIPDRFSAQQFSDYHSELNMSSLELGDSALYFCASSVSDTQYFGPGTRLTVL.

The chain recombines TRBV4-1 with TRBJ1-1; D gene ambiguous. The CDR3 spans 16 residues. Germline CDR1 reads MGHRA; CDR2 reads YSYEKL. Trimming shortened V by 1 base and J by 1 base, and 13 bases separated the two germline ends. CDR3 sequence: CASSQVPGIRNTEAFF. The CDR3 DNA follows: TGCGCCAGCAGCCAAGTGCCAGGAATCCGGAACACTGAAGCTTTCTTT.

The J gene is TRBJ2-2, the V gene TRBV5-1; D is possibly TRBD2 (6 bases). The germline V gene encodes CDR1 SGHRS and CDR2 YFSETQ. The ends were cut back, 5 bases at V and 4 bases at J, with 9 bases in the middle. The CDR3 spans 13 residues. CDR3 region: CASSWGVTGELFF. The CDR3 nucleotides read TGCGCCAGCAGTTGGGGGGTCACCGGGGAGCTGTTTTTT.